This TCR beta chain was identified during a study of cytomegalovirus exposure and HLA in healthy donors. PCR was performed using 60 Vbeta and 13 Jbeta primers. Libraries were prepared by immunoSEQ multiplex PCR; TCRdb keeps only in-frame clonotypes and omits some of them. The sample yields 150,000 to 200,000 clones, around 84% seen once. The sequence was obtained from a woman between 40 and 55 years old in good health and CMV-seronegative. The sequenced sample was PBMCs.

CDR3 nucleotide sequence: TGTGCCAGCTCACCATCAGGGACCTACAATGAGCAGTTCTTC. It specifies CASSPSGTYNEQFF. This chain connects TRBV18 to TRBJ2-1; D perhaps matches TRBD1 (5 bases). CDR1 is KGHSH, CDR2 LQKENI, per germline. The CDR3 has 14 amino acids. V lost 2 bases and J 2 bases, leaving 7 bases between the germline ends.